This T cell receptor (beta chain) originates from a study of identifying expanded T cells in peripheral blood. Study outcomes and limitations: Technical replicates showed roughly 1.2 changed clones; two weeks roughly 16; four weeks 19. Across healthy donors, higher total template counts meant significantly greater roughly 2-week count variance.

The germline CDR1 and CDR2 sequences are MNHEY and SVGAGI. Trimming pared 8 bases from V and 3 bases from J, leaving 13 bases between. This CDR3 has 13 residues. Profiled with immunoSEQ multiplex PCR; TCRdb holds only in-frame clones, not every one. Of about 100,000 clones in the sample, 88% were seen once. Healthy donors had no documented immune events, such as infections, while sampled. Concerning this clone itself: Its antigen is unidentified.

Sample: blood. The chain joins TRBV6-5 to TRBJ1-2, with a possible D match to TRBD1 (5 bases). The sequence came from a person aged 18 to 75 in good health. The CDR3 is CASGPSGDYGYTF. DNA for the CDR3: TGTGCCAGCGGCCCCTCGGGGGACTATGGCTACACCTTC.